The rows below give T cell receptor beta chains drawn from one sample of a study of OX40 agonist ivuxolimab in advanced cancers. Sequencing was performed with immunoSEQ multiplex PCR; in TCRdb, only in-frame clones are kept and a portion is missing. The sample lists some 80,000 clones, around nine tenths occurring once. The sample consisted of CD4+ or CD8+ T cells sorted from blood, taken in a trial of the OX40 agonist ivuxolimab. The receptors derive from an adult with an advanced solid tumor such as melanoma, head and neck, liver or kidney cancer. The CDR3 runs from the conserved cysteine through the conserved F or W. D genes are given only for firm matches. Clone size is given for some rows only: seen once, a few or many times, or a class if the clone is expanded.

v_call	j_call	clone_size	cdr3_length	d_call	cdr3_aa	cdr3_nt
TRBV18	TRBJ2-7	.	14	TRBD2	CASSPRDYLYEQYF	TGTGCCAGCTCTCCCCGGGACTACCTCTACGAGCAGTACTTC
TRBV14	TRBJ2-3	.	19	TRBD2	CASSQDTSGRPRRLDTQYF	TGTGCCAGCAGCCAAGATACTAGCGGGAGGCCACGGAGACTAGATACGCAGTATTTT
TRBV11-2	TRBJ1-1	.	13	.	CASSFHRNTEAFF	TGTGCCAGCAGCTTTCACCGGAACACTGAAGCTTTCTTT
TRBV10-3	TRBJ2-2	.	15	TRBD1	CAISTGTGDTGELFF	TGTGCCATCAGCACCGGGACAGGGGACACCGGGGAGCTGTTTTTT
TRBV19	TRBJ2-5	.	12	TRBD1	CASSNRGETQYF	TGTGCCAGTAGTAACAGGGGTGAGACCCAGTACTTC
TRBV19	TRBJ1-1	.	11	.	CASSLKQEAFF	TGTGCCAGTAGTCTCAAACAGGAAGCTTTCTTT
TRBV5-1	TRBJ1-2	few	16	TRBD1	CASSLGGQWSNYGYTF	TGCGCCAGCAGCTTGGGGGGACAGTGGAGTAACTATGGCTACACCTTC
TRBV4-1	TRBJ1-5	few	20	TRBD1	CASSQEGGRGWGGGDQPQHF	TGCGCCAGCAGCCAAGAGGGGGGCAGGGGGTGGGGTGGTGGTGATCAGCCCCAGCATTTT
TRBV7-8	TRBJ2-5	.	16	TRBD2	CASSSEVGGGPQTQYF	TGTGCCAGCAGCTCCGAGGTTGGGGGAGGGCCTCAGACCCAGTACTTC
TRBV19	TRBJ1-5	.	13	.	CASSKSGNQPQHF	TGTGCCAGTAGTAAGTCGGGCAATCAGCCCCAGCATTTT
TRBV30	TRBJ2-2	.	12	.	CAWSVRSGELFF	TGTGCCTGGAGTGTACGTTCGGGGGAGCTGTTTTTT
TRBV9	TRBJ2-4	.	16	.	CASSDGGGGRQNIQYF	TGTGCCAGCAGCGACGGGGGCGGAGGAAGGCAAAACATTCAGTACTTC
TRBV18	TRBJ2-7	.	15	TRBD1	CASSPKTGSSYEQYF	TGTGCCAGCTCACCAAAGACAGGGAGCTCCTACGAGCAGTACTTC
TRBV5-4	TRBJ1-6	.	14	.	CASSLGRVYSPLHF	TGTGCCAGCAGCTTGGGCAGGGTGTATTCACCCCTCCACTTT
TRBV5-1	TRBJ2-5	.	13	.	CASSFGGRETQYF	TGCGCCAGCAGCTTCGGGGGTCGGGAGACCCAGTACTTC
TRBV15	TRBJ2-1	.	12	.	CATALRNNEQFF	TGTGCCACGGCTTTGCGGAACAATGAGCAGTTCTTC
TRBV18	TRBJ2-5	.	15	.	CASSPPGLLWETQYF	TGTGCCAGCTCACCACCCGGACTATTATGGGAGACCCAGTACTTC
TRBV18	TRBJ2-7	.	14	TRBD1	CASSPTGGSYEQYF	TGTGCCAGCTCACCGACAGGGGGCTCCTACGAGCAGTACTTC
TRBV7-3	TRBJ2-1	.	15	.	CASSSGRRPYNEQFF	TGTGCCAGCAGTTCAGGGCGTAGACCCTACAATGAGCAGTTCTTC
TRBV7-2	TRBJ2-7	once	13	.	CASSLGAIYEQYF	TGTGCCAGCAGCTTAGGCGCCATCTACGAGCAGTACTTC
TRBV2	TRBJ2-7	.	15	.	CASSDVGQGLYEQYF	TGTGCCAGCAGTGATGTAGGGCAGGGGCTCTACGAGCAGTACTTC
TRBV30	TRBJ2-3	.	15	TRBD2	CAWSRQLANTDTQYF	TGTGCCTGGAGTCGACAACTAGCGAACACAGATACGCAGTATTTT
TRBV18	TRBJ2-3	once	13	.	CASSPAFADTQYF	TGTGCCAGCTCACCAGCATTTGCAGATACGCAGTATTTT
TRBV6-1	TRBJ2-4	.	15	TRBD2	CASSDFSGRKNIQYF	TGTGCCAGCAGTGATTTTAGCGGGAGAAAAAACATTCAGTACTTC
TRBV7-3	TRBJ2-1	once	16	.	CASSSFRRAPHNEQFF	TGTGCCAGCAGCAGCTTCAGGAGGGCCCCCCACAATGAGCAGTTCTTC
TRBV5-1	TRBJ2-3	.	18	.	CASSWGITSGRRTDTQYF	TGCGCCAGCAGCTGGGGTATCACGTCGGGACGACGCACAGATACGCAGTATTTT
TRBV28	TRBJ1-5	.	14	.	CASRSGDFNQPQHF	TGTGCCAGCAGATCAGGGGATTTCAATCAGCCCCAGCATTTT
TRBV7-8	TRBJ2-5	.	13	.	CASSSGRGETQYF	TGTGCCAGCAGCTCGGGTCGGGGGGAGACCCAGTACTTC
TRBV18	TRBJ2-1	.	12	.	CASGGTPSEQFF	TGTGCCAGCGGTGGGACCCCAAGTGAGCAGTTCTTC
TRBV7-2	TRBJ2-5	.	16	TRBD2	CASSDARLAGVETQYF	TGTGCCAGCAGCGACGCCCGGCTAGCGGGAGTAGAGACCCAGTACTTC
TRBV9	TRBJ2-5	.	14	.	CASSVATGRETQYF	TGTGCCAGCAGCGTAGCTACAGGGCGAGAGACCCAGTACTTC
TRBV11-2	TRBJ2-3	.	18	TRBD2	CASSLNLSGRGGTDTQYF	TGTGCCAGCAGCTTAAATCTGAGCGGGAGAGGGGGCACAGATACGCAGTATTTT